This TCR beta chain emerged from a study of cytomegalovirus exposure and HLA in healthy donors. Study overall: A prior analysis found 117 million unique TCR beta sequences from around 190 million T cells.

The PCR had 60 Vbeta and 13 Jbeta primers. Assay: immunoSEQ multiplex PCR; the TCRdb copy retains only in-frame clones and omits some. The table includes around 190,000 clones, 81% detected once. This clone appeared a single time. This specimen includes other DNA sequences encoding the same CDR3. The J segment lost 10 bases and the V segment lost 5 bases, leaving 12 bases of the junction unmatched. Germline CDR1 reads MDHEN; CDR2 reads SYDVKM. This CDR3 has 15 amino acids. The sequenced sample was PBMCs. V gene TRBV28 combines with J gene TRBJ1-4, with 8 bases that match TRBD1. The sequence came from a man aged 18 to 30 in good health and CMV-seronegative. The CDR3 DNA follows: TGTGCCAGCAGTCCCGGAGGGACAGGCGGCGTAAAACTGTTTTTT. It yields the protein CASSPGGTGGVKLFF.